The 12 T cell receptor beta chains reported below all come from one sample, sequenced in a study of technical replicates of blood from a handful of donors. The protocol was immunoSEQ multiplex PCR, while the TCRdb copy is restricted to in-frame clones and leaves out a portion. The table has fewer than 90,000 clones, around 94% seen once; the top ten hold around 0.25%. The material sequenced was T cells isolated from PBMCs. All receptors derive from a human donor in good health.

The chain has TRBV5-1 and TRBJ2-7, with TRBD2 matching over 7 bases. The CDR3 extends over 15 amino acids. Germline V gene lookup returns CDR1 SGHRS and CDR2 YFSETQ. V was clipped by 7 bases and J by 4 bases; unmatched bases: 14. The CDR3 nucleotides are TGCGCCAGCCCAGCCGCGGGAGTTTTAAATTACGAGCAGTACTTC. Encoded protein: CASPAAGVLNYEQYF.

The V gene is TRBV10-3, the J gene TRBJ1-1, with D possibly matching TRBD1 (5 bases). With 4 bases removed from V and 0 bases from J, the gap between germline ends came to 12 bases. The CDR3 has 15 amino acids. CDR1 is ENHRY, CDR2 SYGVKD, per germline. CDR3 residues: CAISGTGTMNTEAFF. CDR3 DNA: TGTGCCATCAGTGGGACCGGGACTATGAACACTGAAGCTTTCTTT.

With respect to this clone: An end of the junction differs from the germline gene, which may be a read error. The chain is built from TRBV7-9 and TRBJ2-2; a possible D gene is TRBD2 (5 bases). Germline V gene lookup returns CDR1 SEHNR and CDR2 FQNEAQ (reference sequence). The CDR3 sequence is 14 residues long. The CDR3 spells CASSLAVNTGELFF. The CDR3 DNA sequence: TGTGCCAGCAGCCTAGCCGTGAACACCGGGGAGCTGTTTTTT.

The chain uses TRBV7-9 and TRBJ2-3; a weak D match, TRBD1 (5 bases). V was trimmed by 3 bases and J by 5 bases, leaving 21 bases between them. Germline CDR1 SEHNR, CDR2 FQNEAQ (reference sequence). The CDR3 loop spans 17 amino acids. DNA of the CDR3: TGTGCCAGCAGCTTTCCCCATTTGGGGCGGACCGAAGATACGCAGTATTTT. Its translation: CASSFPHLGRTEDTQYF.

The chain joins TRBV4-1 to TRBJ1-5, with TRBD1 matching 7 bases. Germline CDR1 reads MGHRA; CDR2 reads YSYEKL. V shed 4 bases, J shed 0 bases, and the junction held 6 bases outside the gene matches. This CDR3 is built from 16 residues. The CDR3 sequence: CASSPGQVYSNQPQHF. CDR3 DNA sequence: TGCGCCAGCAGCCCCGGACAGGTTTATAGCAATCAGCCCCAGCATTTT.

V and J are TRBV29-1 and TRBJ2-3; tentative D call: TRBD2 (6 bases). The germline V and J ends were trimmed by 6 bases and 1 base, with 14 bases remaining between them. CDR3 size: 14 residues. Per germline, CDR1 SQVTM and CDR2 ANQGSEA. In DNA form, the CDR3 reads TGCAGCGTGGATCTAGCGTTTCGCACAGATACGCAGTATTTT. Translating gives CSVDLAFRTDTQYF.

This sequence joins TRBV7-3 and TRBJ1-1; D not certain. This CDR3 contains 13 residues. Germline V lookup: CDR1 SGHTA, CDR2 FQGTGA. The germline V and J ends were trimmed by 5 bases and 1 base, with 8 bases remaining between them. The CDR3 loop reads CASSSQENTEAFF. The CDR3 bases are TGTGCCAGCAGCAGCCAGGAGAACACTGAAGCTTTCTTT. The variable domain in full, completed from reference TRBV7-3 and TRBJ1-1, reads GAGVSQTPSNKVTEKGKYVELRCDPISGHTALYWYRQSLGQGPEFLIYFQGTGAADDSGLPNDRFFAVRPEGSVSTLKIQRTERGDSAVYLCASSSQENTEAFFGQGTRLTVV.

The J gene is TRBJ1-4, the V gene TRBV7-8, with TRBD1 matching over 7 bases. The V segment lost 0 bases and the J segment 0 bases; nucleotides outside the gene matches: 16. This CDR3 comprises 21 residues. Per the germline V gene, CDR1 is SGHVS and CDR2 is FQNEAQ. CDR3 sequence: CASSLASPLPGGSATNEKLFF. The CDR3 coding sequence is TGTGCCAGCAGCTTAGCTTCCCCTCTCCCAGGGGGGAGTGCAACTAATGAAAAACTGTTTTTT.

The genes are TRBV5-1 and TRBJ2-1; tentatively, D is TRBD1 (7 bases). The CDR3 sequence is 16 residues long. Germline V lookup: CDR1 SGHRS, CDR2 YFSETQ. V was pared by 4 bases and J by 4 bases, with 18 bases between. DNA of the CDR3: TGCGCCAGCAGCCCGACGACGGCAGGGGGGTACAATGAGCAGTTCTTC. This encodes CASSPTTAGGYNEQFF. Drawing the rest from reference TRBV5-1 and TRBJ2-1, the complete variable domain is KAGVTQTPRYLIKTRGQQVTLSCSPISGHRSVSWYQQTPGQGLQFLFEYFSETQRNKGNFPGRFSGRQFSNSRSEMNVSTLELGDSALYLCASSPTTAGGYNEQFFGPGTRLTVL.

This clone appeared a single time. V is TRBV6-1 and J is TRBJ1-2; no clear D gene. With 10 bases removed from V and 0 bases from J, the gap between germline ends came to 15 bases. CDR3 size: 14 residues. Per germline, CDR1 MNHNS and CDR2 SASEGT. CDR3 coding DNA: TGTGCCATTCCCGCGGCACCCGCTAACTATGGCTACACCTTC. As protein: CAIPAAPANYGYTF.

The V gene is TRBV9, the J gene TRBJ1-6; no firm D call. Germline V gene sequence: CDR1 SGDLS, CDR2 YYNGEE. Deletions cut 5 bases from V and 0 bases from J, with 9 bases between. This CDR3 is 15 amino acids long. The CDR3 loop reads CASRGGSSYNSPLHF. In DNA, the CDR3 is TGTGCCAGCAGGGGAGGGAGCTCCTATAATTCACCCCTCCACTTT.

The gene calls are TRBV27 and TRBJ2-1; unclear D gene. The CDR3 extends over 13 amino acids. V lost 3 bases and J 5 bases, leaving 8 bases between the germline ends. The V gene's germline CDR1 is MNHEY and CDR2 SMNVEV (reference sequence). The CDR3 loop is CASSFAIDNEQFF. The CDR3 DNA reads TGTGCCAGCAGTTTTGCGATTGACAATGAGCAGTTCTTC.